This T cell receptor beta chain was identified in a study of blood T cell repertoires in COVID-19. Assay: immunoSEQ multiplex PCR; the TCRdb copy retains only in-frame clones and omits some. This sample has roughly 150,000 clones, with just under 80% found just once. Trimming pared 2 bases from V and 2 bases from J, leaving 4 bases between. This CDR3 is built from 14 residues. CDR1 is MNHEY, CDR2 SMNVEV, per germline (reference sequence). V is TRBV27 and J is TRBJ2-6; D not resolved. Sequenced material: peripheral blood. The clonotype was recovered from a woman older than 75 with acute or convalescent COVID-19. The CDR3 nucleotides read TGTGCCAGCAGTTTAGCGGCTGGGGCCAACGTCCTGACTTTC. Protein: CASSLAAGANVLTF.